This record looks at one T cell receptor (beta chain) sequence and its context. Other DNA sequences from this sample encode an identical CDR3 as well. Every specimen held between about 1-10 million cryopreserved PBMC. These were thawed and washed before DNA extraction. The libraries were made with immunoSEQ v3.0 at survey level. Data came from immunoSEQ multiplex PCR; TCRdb stores just in-frame clones and leaves some out. Among about 29,000 clones, 70% to 90% were seen once, and the ten largest hold roughly 4%. This sample was included in a study of long-term antiretroviral therapy in people with HIV. Study information: Initial samples were collected about a decade before the 2015 immediate-ART recommendation.

The CDR3 extends over 15 amino acids. The germline V gene encodes CDR1 SGHRS and CDR2 YFSETQ. V dropped 0 bases and J dropped 0 bases, with 8 bases sitting between them. The rearrangement links TRBV5-1 to TRBJ2-3; either TRBD1 or TRBD2 may supply D (5 bases each). This receptor was identified in a woman younger than 30 with HIV. This specimen consisted of unsorted PBMCs, obtained 0.5 years after starting antiretroviral therapy. Written as DNA, the CDR3 is TGCGCCAGCAGCTTGGAGAGGGGTAGCACAGATACGCAGTATTTT. Translated, it gives CASSLERGSTDTQYF. Full variable domain (outside the CDR3, taken from reference TRBV5-1 and TRBJ2-3): KAGVTQTPRYLIKTRGQQVTLSCSPISGHRSVSWYQQTPGQGLQFLFEYFSETQRNKGNFPGRFSGRQFSNSRSEMNVSTLELGDSALYLCASSLERGSTDTQYFGPGTRLTVL.